This T cell receptor (beta chain) was profiled in a study of T cell responses to AZD1222 COVID-19 vaccine. Clones were read by immunoSEQ multiplex PCR, and TCRdb kept only the in-frame ones, dropping some. The sample has 150,000 or so clones, about 93% seen once. Overall study results and limits: Spike was spanned by vaccine-associated CD4 TCRs, with dominance at 160-218 and 743-854. The study sampled repertoires only after the peak T cell response. Most donors were white British, females outnumbered males, and clonal diversity was possibly underestimated.

Comment on this clone: The target antigen is unknown.

Sample: peripheral blood, taken on day 0 of AZD1222 vaccination. The clonotype was recovered from an adult in good health.

The CDR3 region is CASSVEPSGYTGELFF. The CDR3 DNA reads TGTGCCAGCAGCGTAGAGCCCAGCGGGTACACCGGGGAGCTGTTTTTT. J is TRBJ2-2 and V is TRBV9; D may be TRBD2 (6 bases). This CDR3 comprises 16 residues. The germline CDR1 and CDR2 sequences are SGDLS and YYNGEE. The V gene lost 0 bases and the J gene lost 3 bases, with 12 bases spanning the gap.